The TCR beta chain described here comes from a study of blood T cell repertoires in COVID-19. Authors' processing steps: How many nucleated cells were present was estimated from reference gene primer amplification. TCRdb's table, derived via immunoSEQ multiplex PCR, lists solely in-frame clones and lacks some. From that table come the V and J calls and clone size; the DNA was used to work out D and trimming. The sample holds 200,000 to 250,000 clones, approximately 80% seen once. This clone was observed once. V lost 3 bases to trimming and J lost 9 bases; unmatched junction nucleotides: 8. CDR1 is KGHSH, CDR2 LQKENI, per germline. The CDR3 runs 15 residues.

The sequencing sample was made of PBMCs or T cells enriched from blood (not recorded which). The genes are TRBV18 and TRBJ2-1; 10 bases fit TRBD2. The receptor comes from a woman aged 35 to 49 with acute COVID-19. CDR3 DNA sequence: TGTGCCAGCTCACCGCTAGCGGGAGACGGGGGTGAGCAGTTCTTC. This codes for CASSPLAGDGGEQFF.